This T cell receptor beta chain was observed in a study of memory CD4+ T cells and cytomegalovirus serostatus. Study-level points and caveats: About two fifths of the roughly 160 known CMV-associated TCRbeta sequences appeared in CD4+ memory.

Here immunoSEQ multiplex PCR was the method, and the copy in TCRdb shows in-frame clones only, minus some. The data show about 50,000 clones, 70% to 85% seen once. As to this clone: Its cognate antigen is unknown.

Germline V gene sequence: CDR1 SGHRS, CDR2 YFSETQ. CDR3 length: 16 residues. Trimming left V 0 bases short and J 0 bases short, with 13 bases between. Single viable CD3+CD4+CD8-CD45RO+ cells were sorted as the memory CD4+ T cells. Positive selection with CD4 microbeads enriched total CD4+ T cells. The TCR originated in an adult in good health and CMV-seronegative. Sequencing was done on a sample of memory CD4+ T cells from blood. The chain uses TRBV5-1 and TRBJ2-7, with a weak D call TRBD2 (6 bases). CDR3 DNA: TGCGCCAGCAGCTTGGACGGGACTCTGAGCTCCTACGAGCAGTACTTC. Protein sequence: CASSLDGTLSSYEQYF.